Below, 31 T cell receptor beta chains from the same sample are listed, as sequenced in a study of T cells in Graves' hyperthyroidism and ophthalmopathy. Amplification targeted TCR beta CDR3 regions from RNA transcripts. TCR CDR3 regions were first amplified by RT-PCR with HTBI primers. Each CDR3 protein is one row after TCRdb ran MiXCR on the multiplex PCR reads. The repertoire holds around 690,000 distinct CDR3 sequences, with 15% to 20% as singletons. The sequenced material came from blood. The origin of the receptors is a man in his forties or fifties with Graves' hyperthyroidism.

In its sample, this clonotype was seen many times. The chain joins TRBV27 to TRBJ2-2, with 9 bases aligning to TRBD1. The CDR3 contains 16 residues. The V gene's germline CDR1 is MNHEY and CDR2 SMNVEV (reference sequence). The ends lost 5 bases at V and 3 bases at J; junction bases unmatched: 7. The CDR3: CASSPRTGAHTGELFF. Here the CDR3 DNA reads TGTGCCAGCAGTCCAAGGACAGGGGCTCACACCGGGGAGCTGTTTTTT.

About this clonotype: An end of the junction differs from the germline gene, which may be a read error. This chain uses TRBV9 with TRBJ2-1; D gene uncertain. CDR3 length: 14 residues. The germline gives CDR1 SGDLS, CDR2 YYNGEE. CDR3: CTSSPRGTYNEQFF. In nucleotides, the CDR3 is TGTACCAGCAGCCCCCGAGGCACCTACAATGAGCAGTTCTTC. Combining the CDR3 with reference TRBV9 and TRBJ2-1 gives the whole variable domain DSGVTQTPKHLITATGQRVTLRCSPRSGDLSVYWYQQSLDQGLQFLIQYYNGEERAKGNILERFSAQQFPDLHSELNLSSLELGDSALYFCTSSPRGTYNEQFFGPGTRLTVL.

A remark on this clonotype: A read error may produce the germline difference seen at one junction end. The rearrangement uses TRBV28 and TRBJ2-5; the D call may be TRBD1 or TRBD2 (5 bases each). This CDR3 is 13 amino acids long. The V gene's germline CDR1 is MDHEN and CDR2 SYDVKM. The DNA of the CDR3 is TGTGCCAGCAGGTCGACCCGGGACGACCGTGGGGACTTC. Translating it yields CASRSTRDDRGDF. Drawing the rest from reference TRBV28 and TRBJ2-5, the complete variable domain is DVKVTQSSRYLVKRTGEKVFLECVQDMDHENMFWYRQDPGLGLRLIYFSYDVKMKEKGDIPEGYSVSREKKERFSLILESASTNQTSMYLCASRSTRDDRGDFGPGTRLLVL.

This clonotype has a count of ten or more. This CDR3 reads CASSPRALPTYEQYF. CDR3 bases: TGTGCCAGCAGTCCCCGGGCATTGCCCACCTACGAGCAGTACTTC. The chain has TRBV28 and TRBJ2-7; D call uncertain. CDR1 and CDR2 (germline): MDHEN, SYDVKM. The CDR3 is made up of 15 amino acids. Deletions cut 5 bases from V and 2 bases from J, with 16 bases between. The whole variable domain, remainder taken from reference TRBV28 and TRBJ2-7, is DVKVTQSSRYLVKRTGEKVFLECVQDMDHENMFWYRQDPGLGLRLIYFSYDVKMKEKGDIPEGYSVSREKKERFSLILESASTNQTSMYLCASSPRALPTYEQYFGPGTRLTVT.

This clonotype was seen ten or more times. The chain links TRBV29-1 to TRBJ2-5, with D hard to call. Between the trimmed V and J ends, which lost 3 bases and 5 bases, there was a span of 4 bases. CDR1 SQVTM and CDR2 ANQGSEA come from the germline V gene. The CDR3 has 10 amino acids. CDR3 loop: CSVEGETQYF. The DNA of the CDR3 is TGCAGCGTTGAGGGGGAGACCCAGTACTTC. The full variable domain, rest sourced from reference TRBV29-1 and TRBJ2-5, is SAVISQKPSRDICQRGTSLTIQCQVDSQVTMMFWYRQQPGQSLTLIATANQGSEATYESGFVIDKFPISRPNLTFSTLTVSNMSPEDSSIYLCSVEGETQYFGPGTRLLVL.

About this clonotype itself: A read error may be the cause here, since a much bigger clone is one base away. The rearrangement joins TRBV3-1 to TRBJ1-2; unclear D gene. CDR1 is LGHDT and CDR2 is YNNKEL in the germline V gene (reference sequence). V lost 0 bases and J 3 bases, leaving 5 bases between the germline ends. The CDR3 sequence is 13 residues long. This CDR3 reads CASSQEWDYGYTF. The CDR3, as DNA: TGTGCCAGCAGCCAAGAGTGGGACTATGGCTACACCTTC. The full variable domain, its missing parts supplied by reference TRBV3-1 and TRBJ1-2, is DTAVSQTPKYLVTQMGNDKSIKCEQNLGHDTMYWYKQDSKKFLKIMFSYNNKELIINETVPNRFSPKSPDKAHLNLHINSLELGDSAVYFCASSQEWDYGYTFGSGTRLTVV.

This clonotype appeared many times. The V call is TRBV30, the J call TRBJ2-5; perhaps TRBD2 as D (6 bases). CDR3 size: 12 residues. With 4 bases removed from V and 5 bases from J, the gap between germline ends came to 11 bases. Germline CDR1 and CDR2: GTSNPN and SVGIG (reference sequence). The CDR3 nucleotides read TGTGCCTGGAATACGGGAGAGGAGACCCAGTACTTC. The encoded protein is CAWNTGEETQYF.

This clonotype was detected a few times. This may be a read error: a much more frequent sequence differs by one nucleotide. The chain couples TRBV2 to TRBJ1-1; D is uncertain. CDR1 SNHLY and CDR2 FYNNEI come from the germline V gene. This CDR3 spans 11 amino acids. CDR3: CAGSYNTEAFF. CDR3 in DNA: TGTGCCGGCAGTTATAACACTGAAGCTTTCTTT. The full variable domain, rest sourced from reference TRBV2 and TRBJ1-1, is EPEVTQTPSHQVTQMGQEVILRCVPISNHLYFYWYRQILGQKVEFLVSFYNNEISEKSEIFDDQFSVERPDGSNFTLKIRSTKLEDSAMYFCAGSYNTEAFFGQGTRLTVV.

This chain uses TRBV7-9 with TRBJ2-2; 7 nucleotides agree with TRBD2. The CDR3 contains 16 residues. J was trimmed by 2 bases and V by 5 bases; bases with no gene match: 8. Germline loops: CDR1 SEHNR, CDR2 FQNEAQ (reference sequence). CDR3 sequence (DNA): TGTGCCAGCAGCCCCAGCGGGGCAGCAAACACCGGGGAGCTGTTTTTT. It encodes CASSPSGAANTGELFF.

This clonotype has a handful of counts. The chain employs TRBV5-6 and TRBJ1-1; 8 positions match TRBD1. V dropped 5 bases and J dropped 2; count of bases not matched to a gene: 5. CDR1 and CDR2 from the germline V gene are SGHDT and YYEEEE. The CDR3 consists of 14 residues. The DNA for the CDR3 is TGTGCCAGCAGGCCGGACAGGGATAACACTGAAGCTTTCTTT. Its translation is CASRPDRDNTEAFF.

V gene TRBV28 combines with J gene TRBJ2-1; 9 positions match TRBD2. The CDR3 loop spans 17 amino acids. V lost 7 bases to trimming and J lost 9 bases; unmatched junction nucleotides: 19. Germline V lookup: CDR1 MDHEN, CDR2 SYDVKM. This CDR3 reads CASTHRASGAHHTEQFF. The CDR3 nucleotides are TGTGCCAGCACCCATAGGGCTAGCGGGGCCCATCACACTGAGCAGTTCTTC.

This clonotype was counted ten times or more. The V call is TRBV11-1, the J call TRBJ1-5; D is unclear. This CDR3 is built from 14 residues. Germline V CDR1 and CDR2: SGHAT, FQDESV (reference sequence). V shed 0 bases and J shed 5 bases, with 8 bases lying between them. The CDR3 coding sequence is TGTGCCAGCAGCTTAGCCCAGTCAGATCAGCCCCAGCATTTT. Amino acids: CASSLAQSDQPQHF.

This clonotype showed up many times. This rearrangement joins TRBV7-2 to TRBJ1-2; D unclear. Germline V gene data show CDR1 as SGHTA and CDR2 as FQGNSA. The CDR3 is 13 residues long. Trimming left V 6 bases short and J 4 bases short, with 12 bases between. CDR3 in DNA: TGTGCCAGCAGTCAAGCAGTGGGCTATGGCTACACCTTC. Amino acids: CASSQAVGYGYTF.

The chain employs TRBV6-1 and TRBJ2-2; D may match TRBD1 or TRBD2 (6 bases each). CDR1 is MNHNS and CDR2 is SASEGT in the germline V gene. The CDR3 runs to 17 residues. V dropped 7 bases and J dropped 0 bases, with 18 bases sitting between them. In nucleotides, the CDR3 is TGTGCCAGCATCAAACGGGGCGGGACAACGAACACCGGGGAGCTGTTTTTT. Translating gives CASIKRGGTTNTGELFF.

This clonotype was observed at least ten times. The chain is built from TRBV2 and TRBJ2-1; D is ambiguous. This CDR3 spans 12 amino acids. Germline V gene lookup returns CDR1 SNHLY and CDR2 FYNNEI. Deletions cut 3 bases from V and 4 bases from J, with 4 bases between. The CDR3 bases are TGTGCCAGCAGTGAGGCGTACAATGAGCAGTTCTTC. As protein: CASSEAYNEQFF.

This clonotype was counted at least ten times. The rearrangement uses TRBV7-3 and TRBJ2-1; 15 nucleotides align to TRBD2. Germline V CDR1 and CDR2: SGHTA, FQGTGA. Trimming took 5 bases from V and 5 from J; bases not matched to a gene: 7. This CDR3 comprises 17 residues. The CDR3 DNA reads TGTGCCAGCAGCCTTGGACTAGCGGGAGGGCTGAACAATGAGCAGTTCTTC. Residues: CASSLGLAGGLNNEQFF.

This clonotype came up many times. The rearrangement links TRBV27 to TRBJ2-1; D tentatively fits TRBD1 or TRBD2 (6 bases each). CDR3 size: 14 residues. From germline, CDR1 is MNHEY and CDR2 SMNVEV (reference sequence). Between the trimmed V and J ends, which lost 5 bases and 2 bases, there was a span of 10 bases. The CDR3 DNA follows: TGTGCCAGCAGTCCGGGGGCGACCTACAATGAGCAGTTCTTC. It codes for CASSPGATYNEQFF.

CDR3 sequence (DNA): TGTGCCAGCAGTGTTGACAGGGCCAGAATCTCCGCAGATACGCAGTATTTT. Translating gives CASSVDRARISADTQYF. The rearrangement joins TRBV2 to TRBJ2-3; 7 positions match TRBD1. With V trimmed by 4 bases and J by 4 bases, 14 bases remained unmatched. The length of the CDR3 is 17 residues. Germline V gene sequence: CDR1 SNHLY, CDR2 FYNNEI.

This chain connects TRBV24-1 to TRBJ2-2; tentatively, D is TRBD2 (5 bases). In germline, CDR1 is KGHDR, CDR2 SFDVKD. This CDR3 is built from 18 residues. V was clipped by 0 bases and J by 0 bases, with 13 bases between them. Here the CDR3 DNA reads TGTGCCACCAGTGATTTGGGGAGTCCGACATCGAACACCGGGGAGCTGTTTTTT. It codes for CATSDLGSPTSNTGELFF.

CDR3 loop: CASSYDRIYGYTF. The CDR3 coding sequence is TGTGCCAGCAGTTACGACAGGATTTATGGCTACACCTTC. The rearrangement joins TRBV6-5 to TRBJ1-2, with D possibly TRBD1 on 6 matching bases. Germline V CDR1 and CDR2: MNHEY, SVGAGI. The CDR3 runs 13 residues. V gave up 2 bases and J gave up 5 bases, with 9 bases separating them.

This clonotype has at least ten counts. The chain combines TRBV28 with TRBJ2-5; possible D gene TRBD2, 5 bases. This CDR3 spans 13 amino acids. Trimming shortened V by 6 bases and J by 2 bases, and 10 bases separated the two germline ends. Germline assignment: CDR1 MDHEN and CDR2 SYDVKM. CDR3 sequence: CASSTGVQETQYF. The DNA of the CDR3 is TGTGCCAGCAGCACCGGGGTTCAAGAGACCCAGTACTTC.

Concerning this clonotype itself: A much larger clone differs from this one at a single base, so this may be a read error. The missing conserved phenylalanine or tryptophan at the end of this CDR3 makes a read error likely. The gene calls are TRBV20-1 and TRBJ2-3; 7 bases line up with TRBD1. From germline, CDR1 is DFQATT and CDR2 SNEGSKA (reference sequence). The CDR3 covers 15 residues. J lost 1 base, V lost 2 bases, and 6 bases had no gene match. The chain's CDR3 is CSARSGQAGTDTQYC. The CDR3 DNA follows: TGCAGTGCTAGAAGCGGACAGGCGGGCACAGATACGCAGTATTGT.

The rearrangement uses TRBV2 and TRBJ2-3; the D is unclear. The CDR3 totals 14 residues. V gave up 0 bases and J gave up 3 bases, with 7 bases separating them. Looked up from germline, CDR1 is SNHLY and CDR2 is FYNNEI. DNA of the CDR3: TGTGCCAGCAGTGAAGCTCTACAGACAGATACGCAGTATTTT. This codes for CASSEALQTDTQYF.

The V gene is TRBV7-9, the J gene TRBJ2-2; D is perhaps TRBD1 (9 bases). CDR3 length: 18 residues. V lost 4 bases, J lost 4 bases, and 22 bases lay in between. Germline CDR1 is SEHNR and CDR2 is FQNEAQ (reference sequence). The CDR3 region has the DNA TGTGCCAGCAGCTCCGCGGGGGGACAGGGTGAATTCACCGGGGAGCTGTTTTTT. This gives the protein CASSSAGGQGEFTGELFF.

As to this clonotype: Mismatch with germline at one junction end may stem from a read error. V usage is TRBV6-9 and J usage is TRBJ2-1, with a tentative D call TRBD2 (5 bases). The CDR3 spans 12 residues. Germline CDR1 is MNHGY and CDR2 is SVAAGI. CDR3 loop: CASSYSTKISVF. In nucleotides, the CDR3 is TGTGCCAGCAGTTATTCGACTAAAATTAGCGTCTTC.

The J gene is TRBJ1-1, the V gene TRBV5-4; D not resolved. CDR1 is SGHNT and CDR2 is YYREEE in the germline V gene (reference sequence). Trimming left V 0 bases short and J 4 bases short, with 13 bases between. This CDR3 comprises 15 residues. This chain's CDR3 is CASSLGQAGLTEAFF. The CDR3 nucleotides are TGTGCCAGCAGCTTGGGGCAGGCCGGACTCACTGAAGCTTTCTTT.

This clonotype was seen repeatedly, ten times or more. This chain links TRBV6-1 with TRBJ1-4; 9 bases agree with TRBD1. This CDR3 comprises 14 residues. With V trimmed by 5 bases and J by 10 bases, 8 bases remained unmatched. CDR1 and CDR2 (germline): MNHNS, SASEGT. This chain's CDR3 is CASSSADRGRKLFF. For the CDR3, the DNA is TGTGCCAGCAGTTCCGCGGACAGGGGTCGAAAACTGTTTTTT.

In its sample, this clonotype was seen a few times. The chain joins TRBV19 to TRBJ2-3, with no clear D. Germline lookup yields CDR1 LNHDA and CDR2 SQIVND (reference sequence). CDR3 size: 14 residues. V shed 6 bases and J shed 0 bases, with 10 bases lying between them. The CDR3 DNA is TGTGCCAGTAGCCAGACGGATAGCACAGATACGCAGTATTTT. Amino acids: CASSQTDSTDTQYF.

This clonotype has a count of ten or more. V and J are TRBV11-2 and TRBJ2-4; 8 bases align to TRBD1. The trim removed 1 base at V and 6 bases at J, leaving 2 bases unmatched. The CDR3 is made up of 14 amino acids. Germline assignment: CDR1 SGHAT and CDR2 FQNNGV. The CDR3 coding sequence is TGTGCCAGCAGCTTAGCAGGGGGCCGAAACATTCAGTACTTC. Protein sequence: CASSLAGGRNIQYF. Based on the CDR3 plus reference TRBV11-2 and TRBJ2-4, the full variable domain is EAGVAQSPRYKIIEKRQSVAFWCNPISGHATLYWYQQILGQGPKLLIQFQNNGVVDDSQLPKDRFSAERLKGVDSTLKIQPAKLEDSAVYLCASSLAGGRNIQYFGAGTRLSVL.

The rearrangement links TRBV30 to TRBJ2-6; D possibly uses TRBD1 or TRBD2 (6 bases each). Germline V gene sequence: CDR1 GTSNPN, CDR2 SVGIG (reference sequence). The CDR3 loop spans 16 amino acids. V dropped 1 base and J dropped 2 bases, with 12 bases sitting between them. CDR3 DNA sequence: TGTGCCTGGAGTGCACACAGGGAGGCTGGGGCCAACGTCCTGACTTTC. Amino acids: CAWSAHREAGANVLTF.

This clonotype was seen a few times. A single base separates this from a much larger clone, so it may be a read error. The V gene is TRBV11-2, the J gene TRBJ1-6; the D is unclear. Germline-derived CDR1 and CDR2 are SGHAT and FQNNGV. The length of the CDR3 is 12 residues. The DNA of the CDR3 is TGTGCCAGCAGCTTAATGGGTTCACCCCCCCACTTT. Translating it yields CASSLMGSPPHF.